This TCR beta chain was found in a study of cytotoxic CD8 clonotypes in ibrutinib-treated CLL. Assay: immunoSEQ multiplex PCR; the TCRdb copy retains only in-frame clones and omits some. The sample carries tens of thousands of clones, 56% recorded once. In germline, CDR1 is SEHNR, CDR2 FQNEAQ (reference sequence). The CDR3 runs 14 residues. The V segment lost 4 bases and the J segment 0 bases; nucleotides outside the gene matches: 0. This clone is classed as medium-sized. This sequence originates from a human donor with chronic lymphocytic leukemia. The chain combines TRBV7-9 with TRBJ2-3; 8 bases line up with TRBD2. Material: PBMCs, obtained after 24 months of ibrutinib treatment. The CDR3 sequence: CASSSSGSTDTQYF. CDR3 sequence (DNA): TGTGCCAGCAGCTCTAGCGGGAGCACAGATACGCAGTATTTT. The full variable domain, its missing parts supplied by reference TRBV7-9 and TRBJ2-3, is DTGVSQNPRHKITKRGQNVTFRCDPISEHNRLYWYRQTLGQGPEFLTYFQNEAQLEKSRLLSDRFSAERPKGSFSTLEIQRTEQGDSAMYLCASSSSGSTDTQYFGPGTRLTVL.